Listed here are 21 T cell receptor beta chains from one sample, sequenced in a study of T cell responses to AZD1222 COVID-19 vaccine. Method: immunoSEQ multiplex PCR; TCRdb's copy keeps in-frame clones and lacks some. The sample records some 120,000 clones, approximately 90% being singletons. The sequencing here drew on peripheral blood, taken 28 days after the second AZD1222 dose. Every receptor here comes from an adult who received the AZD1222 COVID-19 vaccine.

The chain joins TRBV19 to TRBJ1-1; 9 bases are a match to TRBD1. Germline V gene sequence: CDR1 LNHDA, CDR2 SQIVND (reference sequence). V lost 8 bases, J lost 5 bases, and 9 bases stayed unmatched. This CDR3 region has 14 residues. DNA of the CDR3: TGTGCCAGTTCTCCGGGACAGGGCTGGACTGAAGCTTTCTTT. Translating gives CASSPGQGWTEAFF.

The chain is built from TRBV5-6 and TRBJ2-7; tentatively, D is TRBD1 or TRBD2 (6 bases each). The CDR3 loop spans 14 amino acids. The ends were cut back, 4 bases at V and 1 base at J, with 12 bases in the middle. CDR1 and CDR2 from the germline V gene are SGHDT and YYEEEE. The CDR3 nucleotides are TGTGCCAGCAGCCGGCGCGGGACATCCTACGAGCAGTACTTC. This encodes CASSRRGTSYEQYF.

CDR3 coding DNA: TGTGCCAGCAGCTTGGGCGAAAACACCATATATTTT. Its translation: CASSLGENTIYF. The J gene is TRBJ1-3, the V gene TRBV7-8; D is uncertain. Trimming left V 3 bases short and J 6 bases short, with 6 bases between. The CDR3 totals 12 residues. Per the germline V gene, CDR1 is SGHVS and CDR2 is FQNEAQ.

The CDR3 DNA reads as TGTGCCAGCTCAGCTACACTCAACGCAGGGGGTAGAGAGGGCTACACCTTC. This translates into CASSATLNAGGREGYTF. The chain combines TRBV18 with TRBJ1-2; TRBD1 matches 7 bases. The CDR3 is 17 residues long. CDR1 is KGHSH and CDR2 is LQKENI in the germline V gene. With 5 bases clipped from V and 8 bases from J, the junction kept 20 bases outside the gene matches.

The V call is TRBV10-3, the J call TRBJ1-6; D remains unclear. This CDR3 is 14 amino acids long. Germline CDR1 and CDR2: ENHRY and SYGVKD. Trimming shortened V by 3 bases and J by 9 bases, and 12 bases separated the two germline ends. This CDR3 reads CAISDEDLRSPLHF. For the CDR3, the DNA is TGTGCCATCAGTGACGAGGACTTACGTTCACCCCTCCACTTT.

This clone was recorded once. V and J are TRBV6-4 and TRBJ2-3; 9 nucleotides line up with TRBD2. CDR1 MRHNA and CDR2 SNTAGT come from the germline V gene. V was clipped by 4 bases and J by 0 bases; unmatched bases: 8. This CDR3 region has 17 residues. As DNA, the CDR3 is TGTGCCAGCAGTGTCCAACTGACTAGCGGTAGCACAGATACGCAGTATTTT. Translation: CASSVQLTSGSTDTQYF.

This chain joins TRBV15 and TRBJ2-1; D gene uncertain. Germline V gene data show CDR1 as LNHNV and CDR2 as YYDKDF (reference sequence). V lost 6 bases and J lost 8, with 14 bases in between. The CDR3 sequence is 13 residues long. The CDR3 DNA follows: TGTGCCACCAGAGCCTTAAACCGGGATGAGCAGTTCTTC. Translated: CATRALNRDEQFF.

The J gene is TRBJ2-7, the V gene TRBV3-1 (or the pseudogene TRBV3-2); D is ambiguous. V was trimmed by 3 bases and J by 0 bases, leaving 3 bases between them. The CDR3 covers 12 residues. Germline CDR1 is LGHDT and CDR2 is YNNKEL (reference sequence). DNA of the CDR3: TGTGCCAGCAGCCAGACCTCCTACGAGCAGTACTTC. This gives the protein CASSQTSYEQYF.

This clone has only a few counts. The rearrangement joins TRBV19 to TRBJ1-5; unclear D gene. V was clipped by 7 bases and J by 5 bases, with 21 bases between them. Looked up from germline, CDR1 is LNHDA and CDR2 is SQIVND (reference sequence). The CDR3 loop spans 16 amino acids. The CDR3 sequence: CASIAPGKGYDQPQHF. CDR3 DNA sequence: TGTGCCAGTATCGCCCCGGGGAAAGGTTACGATCAGCCCCAGCATTTT.

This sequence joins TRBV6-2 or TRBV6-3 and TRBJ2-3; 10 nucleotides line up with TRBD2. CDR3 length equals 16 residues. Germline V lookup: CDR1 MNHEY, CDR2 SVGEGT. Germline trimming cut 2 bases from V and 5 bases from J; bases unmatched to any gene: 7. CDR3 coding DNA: TGTGCCAGCAGTTACACAAGCGGGAGGGCGGTAGATACGCAGTATTTT. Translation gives CASSYTSGRAVDTQYF.

The CDR3 loop is CASSWASGWQGVYF. The DNA for the CDR3 is TGTGCCAGCAGTTGGGCTTCCGGGTGGCAGGGGGTGTATTTT. The rearrangement uses TRBV25-1 and TRBJ2-3; TRBD1 matches at 7 bases. CDR3 length: 14 residues. V shed 5 bases, J shed 14 bases, and the junction held 16 bases outside the gene matches. Germline values: CDR1 MGHDK, CDR2 SYGVNS.

Here the CDR3 DNA reads TGTGCCAGCAGTCCCCAGAAGGGGGTCAGACAGCCCCAGCATTTT. It yields the protein CASSPQKGVRQPQHF. This rearrangement joins TRBV27 to TRBJ1-5, with D perhaps matching TRBD1 (6 bases). Germline CDR1 reads MNHEY; CDR2 reads SMNVEV (reference sequence). Deletions cut 5 bases from V and 7 bases from J, with 18 bases between. The CDR3 has 15 amino acids.

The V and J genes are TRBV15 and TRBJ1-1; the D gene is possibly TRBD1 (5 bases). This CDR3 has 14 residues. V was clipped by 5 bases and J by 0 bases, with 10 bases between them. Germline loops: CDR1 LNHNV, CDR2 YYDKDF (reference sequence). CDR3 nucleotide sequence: TGTGCCACCAGCGCAGGGTTTATGAACACTGAAGCTTTCTTT. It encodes CATSAGFMNTEAFF. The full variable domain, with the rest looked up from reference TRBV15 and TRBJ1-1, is DAMVIQNPRYQVTQFGKPVTLSCSQTLNHNVMYWYQQKSSQAPKLLFHYYDKDFNNEADTPDNFQSRRPNTSFCFLDIRSPGLGDTAMYLCATSAGFMNTEAFFGQGTRLTVV.

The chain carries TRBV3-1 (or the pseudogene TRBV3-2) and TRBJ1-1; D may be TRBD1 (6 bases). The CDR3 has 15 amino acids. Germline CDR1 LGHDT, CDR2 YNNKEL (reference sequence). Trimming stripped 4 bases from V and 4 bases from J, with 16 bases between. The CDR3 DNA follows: TGTGCCAGCAGCCTTCAGGGGAGCCCGGGCACTGAAGCTTTCTTT. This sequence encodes CASSLQGSPGTEAFF.

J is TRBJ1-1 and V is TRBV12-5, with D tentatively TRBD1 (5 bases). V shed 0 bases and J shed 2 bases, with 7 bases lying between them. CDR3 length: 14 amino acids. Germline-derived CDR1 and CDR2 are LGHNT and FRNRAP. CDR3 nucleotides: TGTGCTAGTGGTTTGGTAGGGGAAAACACTGAAGCTTTCTTT. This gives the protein CASGLVGENTEAFF.

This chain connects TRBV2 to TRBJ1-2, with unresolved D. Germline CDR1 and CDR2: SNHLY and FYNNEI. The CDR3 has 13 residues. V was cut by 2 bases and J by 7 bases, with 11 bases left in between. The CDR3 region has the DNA TGTGCCAGCAGTGAAAATCCGGCGATTGGCTACACCTTC. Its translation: CASSENPAIGYTF.

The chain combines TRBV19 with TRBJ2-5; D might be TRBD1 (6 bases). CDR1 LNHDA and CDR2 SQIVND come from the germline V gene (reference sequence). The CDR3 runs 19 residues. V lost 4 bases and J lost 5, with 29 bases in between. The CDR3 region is CASSTLFDPTGSELETQYF. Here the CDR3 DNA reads TGTGCCAGTAGTACCCTTTTCGACCCCACAGGGTCCGAACTGGAGACCCAGTACTTC.

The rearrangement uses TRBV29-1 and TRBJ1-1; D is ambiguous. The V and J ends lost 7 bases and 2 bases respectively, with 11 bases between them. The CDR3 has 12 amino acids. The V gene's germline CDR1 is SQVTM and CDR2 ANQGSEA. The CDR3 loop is CSAPGSNTEAFF. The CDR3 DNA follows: TGCAGCGCACCGGGGTCTAACACTGAAGCTTTCTTT.

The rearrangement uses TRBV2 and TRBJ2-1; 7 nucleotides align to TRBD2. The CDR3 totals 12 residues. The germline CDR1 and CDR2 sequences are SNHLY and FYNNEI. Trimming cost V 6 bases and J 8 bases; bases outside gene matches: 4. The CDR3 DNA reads TGTGCCAGCAGAGTAGCGGGTGATGAGCAGTTCTTC. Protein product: CASRVAGDEQFF. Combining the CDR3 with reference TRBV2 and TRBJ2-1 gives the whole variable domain EPEVTQTPSHQVTQMGQEVILRCVPISNHLYFYWYRQILGQKVEFLVSFYNNEISEKSEIFDDQFSVERPDGSNFTLKIRSTKLEDSAMYFCASRVAGDEQFFGPGTRLTVL.

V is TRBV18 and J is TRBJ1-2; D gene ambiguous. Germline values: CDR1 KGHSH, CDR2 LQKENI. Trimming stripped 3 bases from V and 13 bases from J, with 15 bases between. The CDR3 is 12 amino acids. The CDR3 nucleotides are TGTGCCAGCTCACCTCGAGCAGCCGAGTTCACCTTC. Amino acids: CASSPRAAEFTF.

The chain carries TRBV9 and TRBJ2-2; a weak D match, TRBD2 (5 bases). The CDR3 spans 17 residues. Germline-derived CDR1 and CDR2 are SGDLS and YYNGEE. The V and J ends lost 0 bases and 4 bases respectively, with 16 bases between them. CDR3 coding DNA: TGTGCCAGCAGCGTAGCTTATAGAGGGTCGACCACCGGGGAGCTGTTTTTT. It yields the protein CASSVAYRGSTTGELFF.